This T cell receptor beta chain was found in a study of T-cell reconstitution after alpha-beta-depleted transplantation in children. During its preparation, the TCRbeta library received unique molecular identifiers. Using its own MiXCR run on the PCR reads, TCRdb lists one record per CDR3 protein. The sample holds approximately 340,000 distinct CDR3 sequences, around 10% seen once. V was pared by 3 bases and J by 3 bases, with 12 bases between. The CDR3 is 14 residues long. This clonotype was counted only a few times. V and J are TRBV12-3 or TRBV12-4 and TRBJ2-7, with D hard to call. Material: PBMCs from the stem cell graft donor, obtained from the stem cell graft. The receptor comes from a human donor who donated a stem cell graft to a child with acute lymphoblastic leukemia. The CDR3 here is CASSFPGFDYEQYF. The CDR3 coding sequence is TGTGCCAGCAGTTTCCCCGGATTCGACTACGAGCAGTACTTC.